The following is a T cell receptor (beta chain) sequence with its context. The sample is drawn from a study of control samples from healthy donors and cancer patients. Clones were read by immunoSEQ multiplex PCR, and TCRdb kept only the in-frame ones, dropping some. Among under 200,000 clones, around 95% were seen once, and the ten largest hold over 3.5%. V dropped 2 bases and J dropped 0 bases, with 7 bases sitting between them. CDR3 length: 14 amino acids. Looked up from germline, CDR1 is MDHEN and CDR2 is SYDVKM. The sequence was collected from a woman aged 55-70 years in good health. The sequenced material came from blood. V is TRBV28 and J is TRBJ1-1, with a tentative D call TRBD1 (5 bases). The CDR3 DNA reads as TGTGCCAGCAGTTTAGGACAAATGAACACTGAAGCTTTCTTT. As protein: CASSLGQMNTEAFF. The complete variable domain, with remaining parts taken from reference TRBV28 and TRBJ1-1, reads DVKVTQSSRYLVKRTGEKVFLECVQDMDHENMFWYRQDPGLGLRLIYFSYDVKMKEKGDIPEGYSVSREKKERFSLILESASTNQTSMYLCASSLGQMNTEAFFGQGTRLTVV.